Listed here are 7 T cell receptor beta chains from one sample, sequenced in a study of beta chain features in type 1 diabetes listed by TCRdb under 2018. Receptors were amplified or captured by the immunoSEQ multiplex PCR assay. The High Capacity cDNA Reverse Transcription Kit was used to reverse transcribe all of the isolated RNA, meaning that expressed TCRB transcripts were what got sequenced. Drawn from immuneACCESS, this table holds only the in-frame rearrangements with V and J called that TCRdb kept. Clones are partly lost; checked studies trace under half to an unresolved V gene and leave the rest unexplained. The sample contains some 370,000 clones, 8.5% to 10% of them found a single time. Together, the top ten hold 0.6% of the sample. Their antigens remain unidentified. Overall results and qualifications from the work: In all four CD4+ subsets, TCRB CDR3 length was moderately but significantly shorter in type 1 diabetes patients.

Material: central memory CD4+ T cells from blood. The source is a young man with type 1 diabetes.

This clone was picked up a small number of times. The rearrangement joins TRBV19 to TRBJ2-3; D may correspond to TRBD1 or TRBD2 (5 bases each). The V and J ends lost 3 bases and 1 base respectively, with 11 bases between them. The CDR3 runs 15 residues. Germline values: CDR1 LNHDA, CDR2 SQIVND (reference sequence). CDR3 region: CASSMGRARTDTQYF. The CDR3 DNA reads TGTGCCAGTAGTATGGGACGGGCACGCACAGATACGCAGTATTTT.

This clone was picked up a small number of times. The chain has TRBV27 and TRBJ2-2; 12 positions match TRBD2. After removal of 1 base from V and 7 bases from J, the junction contained 10 bases not matched to a gene. CDR1 MNHEY and CDR2 SMNVEV come from the germline V gene (reference sequence). The CDR3 runs to 18 residues. In DNA, the CDR3 is TGTGCCAGCAGTTTATGGCTAGCGGGAGGGCCTATGGACGGGGAGCTGTTTTTT. It translates to CASSLWLAGGPMDGELFF.

V usage is TRBV7-6 and J usage is TRBJ1-2, with D uncertain. With 1 base removed from V and 8 bases from J, the gap between germline ends came to 5 bases. CDR3 length: 11 residues. Germline CDR1 SGHVS, CDR2 FNYEAQ. DNA for the CDR3: TGTGCCAGCAGCTTAGAGACCGGCTACACCTTC. Translation gives CASSLETGYTF.

Comment on this clone: The same CDR3 also results from other DNA sequences found in this sample. This chain links TRBV6-1 with TRBJ1-5, with a tentative D call TRBD1 (5 bases). Germline V gene data show CDR1 as MNHNS and CDR2 as SASEGT. The CDR3 is 12 residues long. Trimming pared 9 bases from V and 3 bases from J, leaving 9 bases between. As DNA, the CDR3 is TGTGCCAGTAGGGGAGTCAATCAGCCCCAGCATTTT. Protein sequence: CASRGVNQPQHF.

This clone was counted only a few times. The chain joins TRBV6-5 to TRBJ2-1; D may be TRBD2 (7 bases). Trimming took off 8 bases at V and 4 bases at J, with 15 bases between the two ends. The CDR3 is 14 amino acids. Germline V gene data show CDR1 as MNHEY and CDR2 as SVGAGI. In nucleotides, the CDR3 is TGTGCCAGCGCGGGGGCGTCCCTTTACAATGAGCAGTTCTTC. Translating it yields CASAGASLYNEQFF.

V and J are TRBV29-1 and TRBJ1-2, with 10 bases matching TRBD1. The germline V gene encodes CDR1 SQVTM and CDR2 ANQGSEA. The CDR3 consists of 16 residues. Trimming cost V 7 bases and J 0 bases; bases outside gene matches: 11. The CDR3 DNA reads as TGCAGCGCCGAGAAGGGACAGGGGACCACTAACTATGGCTACACCTTC. It codes for CSAEKGQGTTNYGYTF.

Notes on this clone: A much larger clone sits a single nucleotide away, making a read error possible. This same CDR3 is encoded by further DNA sequences in the sample. The chain is built from TRBV7-2 and TRBJ2-5; the D is unclear. Trimming removed 4 bases from V and 2 bases from J, with 2 bases in between. Germline-derived CDR1 and CDR2 are SGHTA and FQGNSA. The CDR3 consists of 11 residues. CDR3 in DNA: TGTGCCAGCAGCTCACAAGAGACCCAGTACTTC. This codes for CASSSQETQYF.